This T cell receptor beta chain emerged from a study of blood T cell repertoires in COVID-19. Germline V CDR1 and CDR2: SGHTA, FQGNSA. V lost 5 bases, J lost 4 bases, and 7 bases stayed unmatched. This CDR3 spans 15 amino acids. In the original analysis: From reference gene primer amplification, estimates of nucleated cell counts were derived. Profiled with immunoSEQ multiplex PCR; TCRdb holds only in-frame clones, not every one. That table is the source of V, J and clone size, and D and trimming were worked out from the DNA. The sample has 300,000 to 450,000 clones, approximately 77% seen once. This sequence joins TRBV7-2 and TRBJ2-1; 8 nucleotides agree with TRBD2. The sequence came from a human donor with acute or convalescent COVID-19. The donor label of this sample is uncertain. Material for sequencing was peripheral blood. The CDR3 reads CASSDRAGGYNEQFF. In DNA, the CDR3 is TGTGCCAGCAGCGACCGTGCGGGGGGTTACAATGAGCAGTTCTTC.